Included here is one T cell receptor (beta chain) sequence, with context. Antigen: not known. The CDR3 runs to 12 residues. The germline V and J ends were trimmed by 4 bases and 3 bases, with 4 bases remaining between them. The germline V gene has CDR1 SGHRS and CDR2 YFSETQ. The PCR contained 60 Vbeta and 13 Jbeta primers. Profiling relied on immunoSEQ multiplex PCR, and the TCRdb table lists in-frame clones only, not all of them. Of 85,000 to 100,000 clones listed, about four fifths were seen once; the top ten hold roughly 8.4%. This sample was taken from a study of cytomegalovirus exposure and HLA in healthy donors. Study overall: Of the donors genotyped, 398 in all, 75% to 85% fell in the Caucasian-associated ancestry cluster.

The study, taken as a whole, reports: Specificity of a few CMV-associated chains for CMV antigens was verified in vitro. A classifier reportedly called cytomegalovirus status with high sensitivity and specificity.

The chain links TRBV5-1 to TRBJ2-2; the D is unclear. What was sequenced was PBMCs. The receptor comes from a human donor in good health. The CDR3 is CASSLDTGELFF. The CDR3, as DNA: TGCGCCAGCAGCCTAGACACCGGGGAGCTGTTTTTT.